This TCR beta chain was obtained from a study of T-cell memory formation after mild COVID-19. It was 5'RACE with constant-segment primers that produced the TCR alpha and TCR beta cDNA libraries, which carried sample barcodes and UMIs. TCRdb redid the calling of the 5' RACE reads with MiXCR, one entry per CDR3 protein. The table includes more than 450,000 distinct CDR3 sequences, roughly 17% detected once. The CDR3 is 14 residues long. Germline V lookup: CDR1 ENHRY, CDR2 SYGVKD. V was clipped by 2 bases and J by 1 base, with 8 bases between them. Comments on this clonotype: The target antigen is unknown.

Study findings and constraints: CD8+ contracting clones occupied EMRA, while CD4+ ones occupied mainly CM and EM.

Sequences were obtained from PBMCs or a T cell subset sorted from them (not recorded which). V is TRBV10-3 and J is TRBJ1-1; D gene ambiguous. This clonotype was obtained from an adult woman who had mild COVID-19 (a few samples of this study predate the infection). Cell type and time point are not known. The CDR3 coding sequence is TGTGCCATCAGTGAGGGGGAGTCGAACACTGAAGCTTTCTTT. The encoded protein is CAISEGESNTEAFF.